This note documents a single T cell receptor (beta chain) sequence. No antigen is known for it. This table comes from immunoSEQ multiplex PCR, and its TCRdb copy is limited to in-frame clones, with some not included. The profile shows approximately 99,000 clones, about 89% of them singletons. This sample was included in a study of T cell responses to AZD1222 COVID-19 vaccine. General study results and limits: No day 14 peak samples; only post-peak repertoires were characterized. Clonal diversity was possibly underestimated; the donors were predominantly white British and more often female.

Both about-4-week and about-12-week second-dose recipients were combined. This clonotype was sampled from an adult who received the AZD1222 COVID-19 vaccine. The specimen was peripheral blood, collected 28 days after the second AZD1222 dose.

The CDR3 here is CASSESSPAGSNQPQHF. The CDR3 nucleotides read TGTGCCAGCAGTGAAAGCTCACCTGCGGGGAGCAATCAGCCCCAGCATTTT. The genes are TRBV2 and TRBJ1-5; D remains ambiguous. V dropped 2 bases and J dropped 1 base, with 15 bases sitting between them. Germline loops: CDR1 SNHLY, CDR2 FYNNEI. This CDR3 has 17 residues.